The 24 T cell receptor beta chains in this list originate from one sample, sequenced in a study of shared clonotypes between healthy human individuals. Profiling relied on immunoSEQ multiplex PCR, and the TCRdb table lists in-frame clones only, not all of them. The sample consists of 1.5 million to 1.9 million clones, roughly 98% of them appearing once. Material: naive CD4+ T cells sorted from blood. Subset here: CD45RA+ positively selected. The receptors were gathered from a man aged 25-40 years in good health.

The chain employs TRBV5-1 and TRBJ2-2; 14 bases line up with TRBD2. There are 20 residues in the CDR3. Germline trimming cut 0 bases from V and 4 bases from J; bases unmatched to any gene: 11. CDR1 and CDR2 from the germline V gene are SGHRS and YFSETQ. In DNA, the CDR3 is TGCGCCAGCAGCTTGGCGGGACTAGCGGGAGCAACTAGACGCACCGGGGAGCTGTTTTTT. Amino acid sequence: CASSLAGLAGATRRTGELFF.

The rearrangement joins TRBV14 to TRBJ2-7; 10 nucleotides align to TRBD1. CDR1 is SGHDN and CDR2 is FVKESK in the germline V gene. V shed 7 bases, J shed 2 bases, and the junction held 14 bases outside the gene matches. The CDR3 is 17 residues long. CDR3 coding DNA: TGTGCCAGCAAGGGACAGGGGCTTAGCGGGAAGCCCTACGAGCAGTACTTC. Amino acids: CASKGQGLSGKPYEQYF.

The rearrangement joins TRBV11-2 to TRBJ2-3; TRBD2 aligns across 16 bases. The CDR3 runs 19 residues. V dropped 4 bases and J dropped 4; count of bases not matched to a gene: 11. Germline V gene data show CDR1 as SGHAT and CDR2 as FQNNGV. CDR3 residues: CASSSPPGLAGGPPDTQYF. In nucleotides, the CDR3 is TGTGCCAGCAGCTCCCCTCCGGGACTAGCGGGAGGGCCCCCAGATACGCAGTATTTT.

The J gene is TRBJ2-7, the V gene TRBV6-5, with unresolved D. Trimming shortened V by 8 bases and J by 1 base, and 15 bases separated the two germline ends. The CDR3 contains 14 residues. Germline V gene data show CDR1 as MNHEY and CDR2 as SVGAGI. CDR3 bases: TGTGCCAGCGGTAGAAATACACTTTCCTACGAGCAGTACTTC. Translating it yields CASGRNTLSYEQYF.

This clone was recorded once. This chain connects TRBV7-9 to TRBJ1-3, with D unresolved. With 1 base removed from V and 5 bases from J, the gap between germline ends came to 9 bases. CDR1 and CDR2 (germline): SEHNR, FQNEAQ (reference sequence). The CDR3 is 14 residues long. The CDR3 DNA is TGTGCCAGCAGCTTAGGACTTGCCCGAAACACCATATATTTT. It is translated as CASSLGLARNTIYF.

This chain connects TRBV7-2 to TRBJ2-2, with 7 bases fitting TRBD2. The CDR3 runs 14 residues. Germline trimming cut 2 bases from V and 4 bases from J; bases unmatched to any gene: 1. CDR1 is SGHTA and CDR2 is FQGNSA in the germline V gene. DNA for the CDR3: TGTGCCAGCAGCTTAATAGCGGGCACCGGGGAGCTGTTTTTT. This translates into CASSLIAGTGELFF.

In its sample, this clone was seen once. The gene calls are TRBV19 and TRBJ2-5; 7 nucleotides match TRBD1. V shed 4 bases, J shed 3 bases, and the junction held 5 bases outside the gene matches. Per germline, CDR1 LNHDA and CDR2 SQIVND (reference sequence). This CDR3 contains 14 residues. The DNA for the CDR3 is TGTGCCAGTAGTACCGGGACAGTTAAAGAGACCCAGTACTTC. It codes for CASSTGTVKETQYF.

The chain couples TRBV6-1 to TRBJ1-1, with TRBD1 identical over 8 bases. The V and J ends lost 1 base and 4 bases, in that order; junction bases with no gene match: 5. This CDR3 spans 15 amino acids. Germline lookup yields CDR1 MNHNS and CDR2 SASEGT. This chain's CDR3 is CASSEDPTGGTEAFF. In DNA, the CDR3 is TGTGCCAGCAGTGAAGATCCCACAGGGGGCACTGAAGCTTTCTTT.

J is TRBJ1-3 and V is TRBV7-9; D remains ambiguous. Trimming took off 1 base at V and 4 bases at J, with 11 bases between the two ends. In germline, CDR1 is SEHNR, CDR2 FQNEAQ (reference sequence). This CDR3 has 15 amino acids. CDR3 in DNA: TGTGCCAGCAGCTTAGTAAGGGCGGTAGGAAACACCATATATTTT. It is translated as CASSLVRAVGNTIYF. The full variable domain, its missing parts supplied by reference TRBV7-9 and TRBJ1-3, is DTGVSQNPRHKITKRGQNVTFRCDPISEHNRLYWYRQTLGQGPEFLTYFQNEAQLEKSRLLSDRFSAERPKGSFSTLEIQRTEQGDSAMYLCASSLVRAVGNTIYFGEGSWLTVV.

About this clone itself: Other DNA sequences from this sample encode an identical CDR3 as well. CDR3 in amino acids: CASSPGTVSNQPQHF. Written as DNA, the CDR3 is TGCGCCAGCAGCCCCGGGACAGTTAGCAATCAGCCCCAGCATTTT. The chain links TRBV5-1 to TRBJ1-5; 7 nucleotides agree with TRBD1. J lost 0 bases, V lost 4 bases, and 4 bases had no gene match. Germline CDR1 reads SGHRS; CDR2 reads YFSETQ. The CDR3 consists of 15 residues.

The chain employs TRBV27 and TRBJ2-7, with a weak D call TRBD1 (6 bases). The V and J ends lost 6 bases and 5 bases respectively, with 14 bases between them. Germline CDR1 is MNHEY and CDR2 is SMNVEV (reference sequence). The CDR3 totals 13 residues. The CDR3 sequence is CASRRDTKHEQYF. DNA for the CDR3: TGTGCCAGCAGACGGGACACCAAACACGAGCAGTACTTC.

The gene calls are TRBV5-1 and TRBJ2-3; 9 positions match TRBD2. CDR1 SGHRS and CDR2 YFSETQ come from the germline V gene. The length of the CDR3 is 17 residues. Germline trimming cut 4 bases from V and 0 bases from J; bases unmatched to any gene: 9. DNA of the CDR3: TGCGCCAGCAGCCCAAGGACTAGCGCGATTAGCACAGATACGCAGTATTTT. Amino acids: CASSPRTSAISTDTQYF.

The chain carries TRBV5-1 and TRBJ2-3, with TRBD1 identical over 9 bases. Trimming cost V 5 bases and J 2 bases; bases outside gene matches: 9. Germline lookup yields CDR1 SGHRS and CDR2 YFSETQ. CDR3 size: 16 residues. The chain's CDR3 is CASSTTGTGYTDTQYF. The DNA of the CDR3 is TGCGCCAGCAGTACCACCGGGACAGGGTACACAGATACGCAGTATTTT.

V usage is TRBV11-2 and J usage is TRBJ2-7; D remains ambiguous. Trimming took off 6 bases at V and 4 bases at J, with 7 bases between the two ends. CDR1 and CDR2 from the germline V gene are SGHAT and FQNNGV. The CDR3 sequence is 11 residues long. The CDR3 region is CASSEGYEQYF. DNA for the CDR3: TGTGCCAGCAGTGAAGGTTACGAGCAGTACTTC.

This clone was counted once. The chain couples TRBV2 to TRBJ1-5, with D perhaps TRBD1 (6 bases). V lost 7 bases to trimming and J lost 5 bases, with 24 bases between them. Per germline, CDR1 SNHLY and CDR2 FYNNEI. CDR3 length: 17 amino acids. DNA of the CDR3: TGTGCCAGCACCGAGGACCGGGAAAAGGGGGTTTATCAGCCCCAGCATTTT. Translating it yields CASTEDREKGVYQPQHF.

The chain uses TRBV9 and TRBJ2-5; TRBD2 aligns across 16 bases. The CDR3 is 17 amino acids. J lost 5 bases, V lost 3 bases, and 7 bases had no gene match. Germline CDR1 and CDR2: SGDLS and YYNGEE. CDR3 bases: TGTGCCAGCAGCGAGGGACTAGCGGGAGGGCCTTGGGAGACCCAGTACTTC. It codes for CASSEGLAGGPWETQYF.

This chain links TRBV10-3 with TRBJ2-1, with D tentatively TRBD1 or TRBD2 (6 bases each). The CDR3 sequence is 15 residues long. Germline V gene lookup returns CDR1 ENHRY and CDR2 SYGVKD. V gave up 3 bases and J gave up 3 bases, with 12 bases separating them. Written as DNA, the CDR3 is TGTGCCATCAGTGAATCGGGGGCAAGCTACAATGAGCAGTTCTTC. Translated, it gives CAISESGASYNEQFF.

The chain combines TRBV18 with TRBJ1-2, with D uncertain. In germline, CDR1 is KGHSH, CDR2 LQKENI. The V end was cut by 2 bases, the J end by 4 bases, with 17 bases between. The CDR3 is made up of 16 amino acids. For the CDR3, the DNA is TGTGCCAGCTCACCAAAGGCCCAACCACCGTTCTATGGCTACACCTTC. Translated, it gives CASSPKAQPPFYGYTF.

This chain links TRBV7-9 with TRBJ2-1; 7 bases align to TRBD2. Germline V CDR1 and CDR2: SEHNR, FQNEAQ (reference sequence). The CDR3 has 19 amino acids. J lost 0 bases, V lost 5 bases, and 16 bases had no gene match. The CDR3 region is CASSPSLAVGSGSYNEQFF. In DNA, the CDR3 is TGTGCCAGCAGCCCCTCGCTAGCGGTGGGATCGGGCTCCTACAATGAGCAGTTCTTC.

The chain couples TRBV6-5 to TRBJ2-6; a weak D match, TRBD1 (5 bases). The length of the CDR3 is 15 residues. V was clipped by 6 bases and J by 2 bases, with 11 bases between them. CDR1 and CDR2 from the germline V gene are MNHEY and SVGAGI. CDR3 sequence: CASRNRLTGANVLTF. In DNA, the CDR3 is TGTGCCAGCAGGAACAGGTTGACTGGGGCCAACGTCCTGACTTTC.

V and J are TRBV6-1 and TRBJ2-3; D call uncertain. V lost 1 base, J lost 6 bases, and 8 bases lay in between. Germline CDR1 MNHNS, CDR2 SASEGT. There are 13 residues in the CDR3. This CDR3 is CASSEVFWDTQYF. DNA for the CDR3: TGTGCCAGCAGTGAAGTCTTTTGGGATACGCAGTATTTT.

CDR3 residues: CASSLRTSGTYTGELFF. The CDR3 bases are TGCGCCAGCAGCTTACGTACTAGCGGCACTTACACCGGGGAGCTGTTTTTT. The gene calls are TRBV5-1 and TRBJ2-2; TRBD2 matches at 8 bases. CDR3 length equals 17 residues. Germline-derived CDR1 and CDR2 are SGHRS and YFSETQ. V gave up 2 bases and J gave up 3 bases; unmatched junction bases: 9.

As regards this clone: At one of its ends the junction is not consistent with the germline gene, which may arise from a read error. The chain joins TRBV19 to TRBJ2-1; D remains unclear. CDR3 length equals 8 residues. In germline, CDR1 is LNHDA, CDR2 SQIVND (reference sequence). This CDR3 reads CASGFGVF. The CDR3 nucleotides read TGTGCCAGTGGCTTTGGAGTCTTC. The full variable domain, rest sourced from reference TRBV19 and TRBJ2-1, is DGGITQSPKYLFRKEGQNVTLSCEQNLNHDAMYWYRQDPGQGLRLIYYSQIVNDFQKGDIAEGYSVSREKKESFPLTVTSAQKNPTAFYLCASGFGVFGPGTRLTVL.

The rearrangement joins TRBV11-2 to TRBJ2-7, with 8 nucleotides matching TRBD2. The CDR3 runs 16 residues. Germline trimming cut 1 base from V and 3 bases from J; bases unmatched to any gene: 8. The germline V gene encodes CDR1 SGHAT and CDR2 FQNNGV. CDR3 protein: CASSLVSGRALYEQYF. In DNA form, the CDR3 reads TGTGCCAGCAGCTTAGTGTCCGGGAGGGCCCTCTACGAGCAGTACTTC.